Following are 4 T cell receptor beta chains from one sample sequenced in a study of OX40 agonist ivuxolimab in advanced cancers. Sequenced by immunoSEQ multiplex PCR; TCRdb stores in-frame clones only, minus some. This table has around 56,000 clones, around 81% appearing once. The source material was CD4+ or CD8+ T cells sorted from blood, sampled in a trial of the OX40 agonist ivuxolimab. The receptor set was obtained from an adult with an advanced solid tumor such as melanoma, head and neck, liver or kidney cancer.

The chain uses TRBV6-6 and TRBJ1-1, with D maybe TRBD1 (6 bases). This CDR3 region has 15 residues. V was shortened by 6 bases and J by 4 bases, with 18 bases between the two germline ends. Germline-derived CDR1 and CDR2 are MNHNY and SVGAGI (reference sequence). The DNA of the CDR3 is TGTGCCAGCAGAAGCTACAACCAGGGGCTCACTGAAGCTTTCTTT. Its protein product is CASRSYNQGLTEAFF.

The rearrangement links TRBV11-2 to TRBJ2-3; D may be TRBD2 (6 bases). Germline V gives CDR1 SGHAT, CDR2 FQNNGV. The CDR3 sequence is 15 residues long. Trimming pared 5 bases from V and 3 bases from J, leaving 15 bases between. The CDR3 nucleotides are TGTGCCAGCAGCCAATCCGGGAGCAAAACAGATACGCAGTATTTT. As protein: CASSQSGSKTDTQYF.

The J gene is TRBJ2-7, the V gene TRBV7-3, with 9 bases that match TRBD1. With V trimmed by 5 bases and J by 4 bases, 6 bases remained unmatched. Germline CDR1 is SGHTA and CDR2 is FQGTGA. The CDR3 runs to 14 residues. CDR3 in amino acids: CASSPGTGSYEQYF. CDR3 DNA sequence: TGTGCCAGCAGCCCCGGGACAGGGTCATACGAGCAGTACTTC.

The chain uses TRBV28 and TRBJ2-6; D tentatively fits TRBD1 or TRBD2 (6 bases each). Per germline, CDR1 MDHEN and CDR2 SYDVKM. The ends were cut back, 6 bases at V and 0 bases at J, with 15 bases in the middle. This CDR3 has 17 residues. The chain's CDR3 is CASSVGGSHSGANVLTF. DNA of the CDR3: TGTGCCAGCAGCGTAGGGGGGTCCCACTCTGGGGCCAACGTCCTGACTTTC.